This is a list of T cell receptor beta chains from one sample in a study of preoperative IRX-2 immunotherapy in early breast cancer. This table comes from immunoSEQ multiplex PCR, and its TCRdb copy is limited to in-frame clones, with some not included. The repertoire holds about 34,000 clones, with 90% to 95% as singletons. Specimen collection occurred from a patient treated with IRX-2 immunotherapy. Receptor source: a human donor with breast cancer. CDR3s include the opening cysteine and the closing phenylalanine or tryptophan. Fields, in order: clone size, V gene, D gene, J gene, CDR3 DNA, CDR3 protein. D genes are given only for firm matches. The size entry is marked missing in some rows and otherwise reads once, few, many or a size class.

size: NA; V: TRBV9; D: TRBD1; J: TRBJ1-1; DNA: TGTGCCAGCAGCGTCCGGACAGGGAATACTGAAGCTTTCTTT; CDR3: CASSVRTGNTEAFF
size: NA; V: TRBV11-2; D: NA; J: TRBJ2-3; DNA: TGTGCCAGCAGCTTGAGTCCCTCGGTAGTTCATTTTGTAGATACGCAGTATTTT; CDR3: CASSLSPSVVHFVDTQYF
size: NA; V: TRBV2; D: TRBD2; J: TRBJ2-2; DNA: TGTGCCAGCAGTGTGACTAGCGGGGCAACCGGGGAGCTGTTTTTT; CDR3: CASSVTSGATGELFF
size: NA; V: TRBV5-1; D: NA; J: TRBJ1-4; DNA: TGCGCCAACGTCGGGATGGGCCCTAATGAAAAACTGTTTTTT; CDR3: CANVGMGPNEKLFF
size: NA; V: TRBV20-1; D: TRBD2; J: TRBJ2-1; DNA: TGCAGTGGTAGCGGGGGTAATGAGCAGTTCTTC; CDR3: CSGSGGNEQFF
size: NA; V: TRBV6-1; D: TRBD2; J: TRBJ2-1; DNA: TGTGCCAGCAGTGAAGCGTTCGGACTAGCGGAGTACAATGAGCAGTTCTTC; CDR3: CASSEAFGLAEYNEQFF
size: NA; V: TRBV2; D: TRBD2; J: TRBJ2-7; DNA: TGTGCCAGCAGGAGGGAGGGACTAGCGGTATCCGAGCAGTACTTC; CDR3: CASRREGLAVSEQYF
size: NA; V: TRBV4-1; D: NA; J: TRBJ1-2; DNA: TGCGCCAGCAGCACCCCCGGGGGGAATAACTATGGCTACACCTTC; CDR3: CASSTPGGNNYGYTF
size: NA; V: TRBV28; D: TRBD2; J: TRBJ2-1; DNA: TGTGCCAGCACATTTGGGGGAGGGCCAAATGAGCAGTTCTTC; CDR3: CASTFGGGPNEQFF
size: once; V: TRBV9; D: NA; J: TRBJ1-1; DNA: TGTGCCAGCAGCGTAGTAGACACTGAAGCTTTCTTT; CDR3: CASSVVDTEAFF
size: NA; V: TRBV27; D: TRBD1; J: TRBJ1-2; DNA: TGTGCCAGCGCCGACAGGGTGCGAGGCTACACCTTC; CDR3: CASADRVRGYTF
size: NA; V: TRBV6-5; D: NA; J: TRBJ1-5; DNA: TGTGCCAGCACCGGCGGAATGGATCAGCCCCAGCATTTT; CDR3: CASTGGMDQPQHF
size: NA; V: TRBV6-5; D: NA; J: TRBJ2-5; DNA: TGTGCCAGCAGTTACTCCGCAAACCAAGAGACCCAGTACTTC; CDR3: CASSYSANQETQYF
size: NA; V: TRBV5-1; D: NA; J: TRBJ2-3; DNA: TGCGCCAGCAGCGTTCAGAGCACAGATACGCAGTATTTT; CDR3: CASSVQSTDTQYF
size: NA; V: TRBV19; D: NA; J: TRBJ1-1; DNA: TGTGCCAGTAGTATCCCCCCTACAGGGCTGAACACTGAAGCTTTCTTT; CDR3: CASSIPPTGLNTEAFF
size: NA; V: TRBV30; D: NA; J: TRBJ2-1; DNA: TGTGCCTGGAGTGTACACCTCACGAGCTCCTACAATGAGCAGTTCTTC; CDR3: CAWSVHLTSSYNEQFF
size: NA; V: TRBV4-1; D: TRBD1; J: TRBJ1-6; DNA: TGCGCCAGCAGCCCCAGCCCGGACAGGGACCATAATTCACCCCTCCACTTT; CDR3: CASSPSPDRDHNSPLHF
size: NA; V: TRBV6-5; D: NA; J: TRBJ1-1; DNA: TGTGCCAGCAGTTACTCGATGGGCAATGAAGCTTTCTTT; CDR3: CASSYSMGNEAFF
size: NA; V: TRBV19; D: NA; J: TRBJ2-2; DNA: TGTGCCATTTCCCCGGGGGGCTCCCGGGGCGGGGAGCTGTTTTTT; CDR3: CAISPGGSRGGELFF
size: NA; V: TRBV19; D: TRBD1; J: TRBJ2-3; DNA: TGTGCCAGTAGTAGGGGACAGGGGACAGATACGCAGTATTTT; CDR3: CASSRGQGTDTQYF
size: NA; V: TRBV7-9; D: NA; J: TRBJ2-1; DNA: TGTGCCAGCAGCTTTCGGACAGAGGCCTACAATGAGCAGTTCTTC; CDR3: CASSFRTEAYNEQFF
size: NA; V: TRBV7-2; D: NA; J: TRBJ2-7; DNA: TGTGCCAGCTCGTGGGACCCGAGCTCCTACGAGCAGTACTTC; CDR3: CASSWDPSSYEQYF
size: NA; V: TRBV27; D: NA; J: TRBJ2-4; DNA: TGTGCCAGCAGTTTATCGATGGCCGCAGTCAAAAACATTCAGTACTTC; CDR3: CASSLSMAAVKNIQYF
size: once; V: TRBV11-2; D: NA; J: TRBJ2-1; DNA: TGTGCCAGCAGCTTATATTTGGACCCCCGGGCGGACAATGAGCAGTTCTTC; CDR3: CASSLYLDPRADNEQFF
size: NA; V: TRBV19; D: TRBD1; J: TRBJ2-5; DNA: TGTGCCAGTAGTACGGACAGGGACCTGTGGGAGACCCAGTACTTC; CDR3: CASSTDRDLWETQYF
size: NA; V: TRBV11-2; D: TRBD1; J: TRBJ2-7; DNA: TGTGCCAGCAGCCCCGCCGGGACAGGGGGCCCCGGTGCGTACTTC; CDR3: CASSPAGTGGPGAYF
size: NA; V: TRBV6-1; D: TRBD2; J: TRBJ2-7; DNA: TGTGCCAGCAGTGCTAGCGGGGGGCACTCCTACGAGCAGTACTTC; CDR3: CASSASGGHSYEQYF
size: NA; V: TRBV4-3; D: TRBD1; J: TRBJ2-7; DNA: TGCGCCAGCAGCCGCGTGACAGGGGGTGACCTCTACGAGCAGTACTTC; CDR3: CASSRVTGGDLYEQYF
size: NA; V: TRBV7-6; D: TRBD2; J: TRBJ2-7; DNA: TGTGCCAGCAGCTTGTTTGTGGCGGGGGGGTCCGAGCAGTACTTC; CDR3: CASSLFVAGGSEQYF
size: NA; V: TRBV30; D: TRBD1; J: TRBJ2-5; DNA: TGTGCCTGGGGGACAGTCCGGCAAGAGACCCAGTACTTC; CDR3: CAWGTVRQETQYF
size: once; V: TRBV15; D: NA; J: TRBJ2-3; DNA: TGTGCCACCAGCAGAGACGGGACGACGCAGTATTTT; CDR3: CATSRDGTTQYF
size: NA; V: TRBV7-2; D: NA; J: TRBJ1-2; DNA: TGTGCCAGCAGACAAGTGAGGAGTAACTATGGCTACACCTTC; CDR3: CASRQVRSNYGYTF